The entry below describes one T cell receptor (beta chain). Antigen: not known. This specimen belongs to a study of OX40 agonist ivuxolimab in advanced cancers. Clones were sequenced by immunoSEQ multiplex PCR, and TCRdb holds only the in-frame ones, with some missing. The table has about 62,000 clones, 81% seen once; the top ten hold 1%. Study-wide results and limits: On average, CD8+ T cells showed a greater number of expanded clones than CD4+.

Germline V gene data show CDR1 as GTSNPN and CDR2 as SVGIG (reference sequence). The V gene end was trimmed by 4 bases and the J gene end by 5 bases; junction bases not matched to a gene: 4. The CDR3 runs to 12 residues. This sequence was found in an adult with an advanced solid tumor such as melanoma, head and neck, liver or kidney cancer. V and J are TRBV30 and TRBJ2-5; the match to TRBD1 covers 7 bases. Sequencing was performed on CD4+ or CD8+ T cells sorted from blood, taken in a trial of the OX40 agonist ivuxolimab. CDR3 sequence reads: CAWKDRDETQYF. The DNA of the CDR3 is TGTGCCTGGAAAGACAGGGACGAGACCCAGTACTTC. The variable domain in full, completed from reference TRBV30 and TRBJ2-5, reads SQTIHQWPATLVQPVGSPLSLECTVEGTSNPNLYWYRQAAGRGLQLLFYSVGIGQISSEVPQNLSASRPQDRQFILSSKKLLLSDSGFYLCAWKDRDETQYFGPGTRLLVL.